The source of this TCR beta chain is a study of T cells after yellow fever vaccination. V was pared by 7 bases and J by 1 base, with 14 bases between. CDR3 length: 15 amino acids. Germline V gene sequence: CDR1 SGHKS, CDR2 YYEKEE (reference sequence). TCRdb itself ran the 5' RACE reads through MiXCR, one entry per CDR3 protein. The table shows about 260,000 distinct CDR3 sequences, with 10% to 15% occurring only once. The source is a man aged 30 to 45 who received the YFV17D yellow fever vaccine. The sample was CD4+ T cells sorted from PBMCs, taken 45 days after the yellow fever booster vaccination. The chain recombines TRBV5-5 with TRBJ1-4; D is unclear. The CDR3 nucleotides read TGTGCCAGCTCTGGTGGGCGGCGAACTAATGAAAAACTGTTTTTT. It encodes CASSGGRRTNEKLFF.